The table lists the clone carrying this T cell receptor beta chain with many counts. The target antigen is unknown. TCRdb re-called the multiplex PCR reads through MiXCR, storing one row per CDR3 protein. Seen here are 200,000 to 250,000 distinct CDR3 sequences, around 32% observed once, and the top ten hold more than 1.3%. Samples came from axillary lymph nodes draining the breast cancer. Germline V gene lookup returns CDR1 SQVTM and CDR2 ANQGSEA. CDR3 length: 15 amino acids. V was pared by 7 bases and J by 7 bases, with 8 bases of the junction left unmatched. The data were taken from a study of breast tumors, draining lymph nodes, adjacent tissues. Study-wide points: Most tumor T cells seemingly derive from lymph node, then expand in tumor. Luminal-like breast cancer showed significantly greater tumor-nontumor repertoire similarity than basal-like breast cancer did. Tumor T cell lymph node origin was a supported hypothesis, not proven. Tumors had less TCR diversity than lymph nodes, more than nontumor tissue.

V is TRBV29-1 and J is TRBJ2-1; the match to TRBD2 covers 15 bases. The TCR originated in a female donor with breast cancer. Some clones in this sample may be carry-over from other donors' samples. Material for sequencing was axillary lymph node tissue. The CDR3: CSAVPGLAGGNEQFF. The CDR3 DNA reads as TGCAGCGCCGTCCCGGGACTAGCGGGAGGAAATGAGCAGTTCTTC.